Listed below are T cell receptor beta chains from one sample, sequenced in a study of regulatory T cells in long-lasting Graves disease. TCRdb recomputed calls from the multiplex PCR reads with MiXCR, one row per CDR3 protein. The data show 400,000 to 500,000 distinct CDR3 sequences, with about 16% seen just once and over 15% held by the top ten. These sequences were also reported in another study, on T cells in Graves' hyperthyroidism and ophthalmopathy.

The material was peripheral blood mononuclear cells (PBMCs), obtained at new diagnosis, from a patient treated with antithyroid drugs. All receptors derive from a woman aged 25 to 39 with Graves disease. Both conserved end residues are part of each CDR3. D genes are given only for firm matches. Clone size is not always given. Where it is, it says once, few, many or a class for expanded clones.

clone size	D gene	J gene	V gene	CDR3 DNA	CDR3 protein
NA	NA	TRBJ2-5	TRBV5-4	TGTGCCAGCAGCTTTGACAAGGGGTTAGGAGAGACCCAGTACTTC	CASSFDKGLGETQYF
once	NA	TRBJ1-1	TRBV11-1	TGTGCCAGCAGCCGGAACAGGGAGAGGGGCACTGAAGCTTTCTTT	CASSRNRERGTEAFF
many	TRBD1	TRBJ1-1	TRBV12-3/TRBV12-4	TGTGCCAGCAGCCCTGGCCCGACAGGGCGAGCTTTCTTT	CASSPGPTGRAFF
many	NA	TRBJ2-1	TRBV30	TGTGCCTGGAGTAGGAACACGGGCTACAATGAGCAGTTCTTC	CAWSRNTGYNEQFF
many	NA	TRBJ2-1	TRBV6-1	TGTGCCAGCAGCCAATCCGATGAGCAGTTCTTC	CASSQSDEQFF
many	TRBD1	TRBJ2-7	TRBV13	TGTGCCAGCAGCACGCACCGGGACAGGGACTACGAGCAGTACTTC	CASSTHRDRDYEQYF
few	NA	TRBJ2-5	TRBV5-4	TGTGCCAGCAGCTTGGGGACATTCCAAGGCCAAGAGACCCAGTACTTC	CASSLGTFQGQETQYF
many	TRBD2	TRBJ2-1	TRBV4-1	TGCGCCAGCAGCCGAGGGACTAGCGGGCTATTCGATGAGCAGTTCTTC	CASSRGTSGLFDEQFF
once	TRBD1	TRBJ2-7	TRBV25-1	TGTGCCAGCAGTTCCCCGACAGGGACAGGGAGCGAGCAGTACTTC	CASSSPTGTGSEQYF
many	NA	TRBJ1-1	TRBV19	TGTGCCAGTACCGTAACAGGTCACACTGAAGCTTTCTTT	CASTVTGHTEAFF
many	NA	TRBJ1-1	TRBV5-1	TGCGCCAGCAGCTTGTCACGGGGGCGCGCTGAAGCTTTCTTT	CASSLSRGRAEAFF
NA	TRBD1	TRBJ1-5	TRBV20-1	TGCAGTGCTCGCCCCCGGGACAGGGGCTTCAATCAGCCCCAGCATTTT	CSARPRDRGFNQPQHF
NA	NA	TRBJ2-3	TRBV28	TGTGCCAGCAGTCCACAGACAAGAGATACGCAGTATTTT	CASSPQTRDTQYF
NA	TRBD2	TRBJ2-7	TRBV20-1	TGCAGTGCTAGAGTAGCGGGAGGCGAGCAGTACTTC	CSARVAGGEQYF
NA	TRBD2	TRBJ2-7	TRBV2	TGTGCCAGCAGTGAGAAGCGGGACGCCTACAATGAGCAGTACTTC	CASSEKRDAYNEQYF
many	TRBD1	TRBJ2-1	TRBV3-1	TGTGCCAGCAGCCAGTTGGGACAGCCCCCGCTGGATGAGCAGTTCTTC	CASSQLGQPPLDEQFF
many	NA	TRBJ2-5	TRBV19	TGTGCCAGTAGCGGAACAGGGGCGGGGGAGACCCAGTACTTC	CASSGTGAGETQYF
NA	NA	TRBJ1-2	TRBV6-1	TGTGCCAGCAGTGAAGGGGGCGCGAGGGGCTACACCTTC	CASSEGGARGYTF
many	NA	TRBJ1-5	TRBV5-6	TGTGCCAGCAGCTTGACAGGGAGTTTTATGGTGGGTCAGCCCCAGCATTTT	CASSLTGSFMVGQPQHF
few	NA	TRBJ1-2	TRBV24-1	TGTGCCACCAGTTCGGGCCCCAGGAGAGGCTACACCTTC	CATSSGPRRGYTF
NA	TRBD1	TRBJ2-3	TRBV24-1	TGTGCCACAGGAACGGGACAGCACGCCGATACGCAGTATTTT	CATGTGQHADTQYF
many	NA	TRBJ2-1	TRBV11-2	TGTGCCAGCAGCTTAACCGGGAGACCCTACAATGAGCAGTTCTTC	CASSLTGRPYNEQFF
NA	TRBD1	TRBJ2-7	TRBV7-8	TGTGCCAGCAGCTTAGAACCCGGGACAGGGTCGATCATGGAGCAGTACTTC	CASSLEPGTGSIMEQYF
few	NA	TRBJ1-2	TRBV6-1	TGTGCCAGCAGCGAATCAGTGGCTGGCTACACCTTC	CASSESVAGYTF
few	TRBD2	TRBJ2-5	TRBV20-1	TGCAGTGCTAGACCGGGAGGGGGGCGAGAGACCCAGTACTTC	CSARPGGGRETQYF
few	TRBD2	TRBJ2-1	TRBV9	TGTGCCAGCAGCGTAGTCGGTGAGGGACTAGCGGGAGTACTGGACTACAATGAGCAGTTCTTC	CASSVVGEGLAGVLDYNEQFF
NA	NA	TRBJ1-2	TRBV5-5	TGCGCCAGCAGCTTCACTGGGGAAGTCAATGGCTACACCTTC	CASSFTGEVNGYTF
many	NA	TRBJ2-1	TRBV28	TGTGCCAGCTTCTTCTACAATGAGCAGTTCTTC	CASFFYNEQFF
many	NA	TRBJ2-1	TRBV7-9	TGTGCCAGCAGCTTAACCCGGACAAATCCCTACAATGAGCAGTTCTTC	CASSLTRTNPYNEQFF
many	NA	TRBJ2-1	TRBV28	TGTGCCAGCAGTTTTGCAGGGGAAGCCTACAATGAGCAGTTCTTC	CASSFAGEAYNEQFF
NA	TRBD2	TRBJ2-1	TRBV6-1	TGTGCCAGCAGAAAGAGCGGGACTTACAATGAGCAGTTCTTC	CASRKSGTYNEQFF
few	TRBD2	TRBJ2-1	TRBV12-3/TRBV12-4	TGTGCCAGCAGTTTAAGAGCAACGGGACTAGCTTACAATGAGCAGTTCTTC	CASSLRATGLAYNEQFF
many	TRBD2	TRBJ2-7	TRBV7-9	TGTGCCAGCGTACTTAGCGGGATAGGCTCCTACGAGCAGTACTTC	CASVLSGIGSYEQYF
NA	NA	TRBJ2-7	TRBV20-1	TGCAGTGGATTAATAGGTACACGGACCTCCTACGAGCAGTACTTC	CSGLIGTRTSYEQYF
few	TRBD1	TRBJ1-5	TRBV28	TGTGCCAGCAGTCTTTACAGGGGAGGTGGCAATCAGCCCCAGCATTTT	CASSLYRGGGNQPQHF
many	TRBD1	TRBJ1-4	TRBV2	TGTGCCAGCAGTGAAGCGATAACAGGGGGGCTGGCAACTAATGAAAAACTGTTTTTT	CASSEAITGGLATNEKLFF
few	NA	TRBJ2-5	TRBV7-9	TGTGCCAGCAGCTTAGGGTACGCAGAGACCCAGTACTTC	CASSLGYAETQYF
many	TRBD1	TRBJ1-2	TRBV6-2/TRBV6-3	TGTGCCAGCAGTGACCCCGGGACAGGGCGTTACACCTTC	CASSDPGTGRYTF
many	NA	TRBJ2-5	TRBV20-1	TGCAGTGCTAGACGACAGTTTTACCAAGAGACCCAGTACTTC	CSARRQFYQETQYF
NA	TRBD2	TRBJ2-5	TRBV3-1	TGTGCCAGCAGCGGGACAAGGCGGGGGGGGCCTCAAGAGACCCAGTACTTC	CASSGTRRGGPQETQYF
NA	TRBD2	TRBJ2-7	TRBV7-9	TGTGCCAGCAGCTTATTTATTACGCGGGAGCCCGAGCAGTACTTC	CASSLFITREPEQYF
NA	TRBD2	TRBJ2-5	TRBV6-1	TGTGCCAGCAGCCGAGGGCGCGGGACTAGCGGGGGAGAGACCCAGTACTTC	CASSRGRGTSGGETQYF
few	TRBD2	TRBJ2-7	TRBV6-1	TGTGCCAGCAGGGCGGGGGGCTTCTACGAGCAGTACTTC	CASRAGGFYEQYF
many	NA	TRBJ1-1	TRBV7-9	TGTGCCAGCAGCTTAGACACTCGGCGGACTGAAGCTTTCTTT	CASSLDTRRTEAFF
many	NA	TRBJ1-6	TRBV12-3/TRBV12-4	TGTGCCAGCAGTTTAGCGGGGGATAGAGGTTCACCCCTCCACTTT	CASSLAGDRGSPLHF
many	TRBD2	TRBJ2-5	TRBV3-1	TGTGCCAGCAGCCGCGGGACTACCTCAGAGACCCAGTACTTC	CASSRGTTSETQYF